This is a list of T cell receptor beta chains from one sample in a study of T-cell reconstitution after alpha-beta-depleted transplantation in children. TCRdb reanalysed the PCR reads using MiXCR and keeps one entry per CDR3 protein. The repertoire holds about 200,000 distinct CDR3 sequences, with 6.3% as singletons. The specimen was PBMCs, collected before TCRalphabeta/CD19-depleted stem cell transplant. The receptor set was obtained from a girl in the first two years of life with combined immunodeficiency, due to receive a stem cell transplant. CDR3s include the opening cysteine and the closing phenylalanine or tryptophan. The D gene is left open where the match is weak. Clone size is stated in some rows and not others, as once, few, many or a class when expanded.

d_call,v_call,j_call,clone_size,cdr3_nt,cdr3_aa
TRBD2,TRBV7-8,TRBJ2-5,many,TGTGCCAGCAGCTTAGGGGGACTAGCGGGAGTCCAAGAGACCCAGTACTTC,CASSLGGLAGVQETQYF
NA,TRBV6-1,TRBJ1-2,many,TGTGCCAGCAGTATTCACGCCATCTATGGCTACACCTTC,CASSIHAIYGYTF
TRBD2,TRBV24-1,TRBJ2-5,many,TGTGCCACCAGTGACCGGACTAGCGGGGAAGGGACCCAGTACTTC,CATSDRTSGEGTQYF
NA,TRBV11-2,TRBJ2-5,many,TGTGCCAGCAGAAGGAGGGGAGAGGAGACCCAGTACTTC,CASRRRGEETQYF
NA,TRBV28,TRBJ2-7,many,TGTGCCAGCACCAGGTTGAAGACTCTCTCCTACGAGCAGTACTTC,CASTRLKTLSYEQYF
TRBD2,TRBV7-2,TRBJ2-5,many,TGTGCCAGCAGCTTAGGGCTCGGAGGCGGGAGGGCCGCGAAGACCCAGTACTTC,CASSLGLGGGRAAKTQYF
NA,TRBV20-1,TRBJ2-7,few,TGCAGTGCTAGACAAATGGGGGATCTTTGGAATACCTACGAGCAGTACTTC,CSARQMGDLWNTYEQYF
TRBD2,TRBV12-3/TRBV12-4,TRBJ2-3,many,TGTGCCAGCAGTGCGACTAGCGGGAGTGGAGATACGCAGTATTTT,CASSATSGSGDTQYF
NA,TRBV7-2,TRBJ2-3,few,TGTGCCAGCAGCTTACTTACGCTTCCGGCAGGGACAGATACGCAGTATTTT,CASSLLTLPAGTDTQYF
NA,TRBV6-1,TRBJ1-2,NA,TGTGCCAGCAAGGGAGTGGGTAACTATGGCTACACCTTC,CASKGVGNYGYTF
NA,TRBV5-1,TRBJ2-1,few,TGCGCCAGCAGCTTGGGGACGGACTCCTACAATGAGCAGTTCTTC,CASSLGTDSYNEQFF
NA,TRBV5-5,TRBJ1-3,many,TGTGCCAGCAGCAACCAGACCTTCTCTGGAAACACCATATATTTT,CASSNQTFSGNTIYF
TRBD2,TRBV28,TRBJ2-1,many,TGTGCCAGCAGAGGCCTAGCGGAATCCTACAATGAGCAGTTCTTC,CASRGLAESYNEQFF
NA,TRBV28,TRBJ1-1,many,TGTGCCAGCAGTTTAGAGAGCAGAAGGATAGGGCTTGTGGACACTGAAGCTTTCTTT,CASSLESRRIGLVDTEAFF
NA,TRBV4-2,TRBJ2-3,many,TGTGCCAGCAGCCAAGAGTGGGCCACAGATACGCAGTATTTT,CASSQEWATDTQYF
NA,TRBV7-2,TRBJ1-6,many,TGTGCCAGCAGCTTAGCGGCAGACTATAATTCACCCCTCCACTTT,CASSLAADYNSPLHF
NA,TRBV5-4,TRBJ1-2,NA,TGTGCCAGCAGCTTTGTGACTGGGCCTCTCTCTAGGGCAAACTATGGCTACACCTTC,CASSFVTGPLSRANYGYTF
NA,TRBV10-3,TRBJ1-1,NA,TGTGCCAGCACCCCCGCCGGGTCGCTGAACACTGAAGCTTTCTTT,CASTPAGSLNTEAFF
TRBD1,TRBV13,TRBJ2-7,many,TGTGCCAGCAGCCGGACAGGGCGGGTTCGGGAGCAGTACTTC,CASSRTGRVREQYF
TRBD1,TRBV4-3,TRBJ1-1,many,TGCGCCAGCAGCCAAGGACAGGGGTTGAACACTGAAGCTTTCTTT,CASSQGQGLNTEAFF
TRBD2,TRBV7-2,TRBJ2-5,many,TGTGCCAGCAGCTCAAGGACTAGCGGGGATTTGGAGACCCAGTACTTC,CASSSRTSGDLETQYF
NA,TRBV5-6,TRBJ1-2,many,TGTGCCAGCAGCTTGGATTCGGTAATCCCCTATGGCTACACCTTC,CASSLDSVIPYGYTF
TRBD1,TRBV7-9,TRBJ1-5,many,TGTGCCAGCAGCTTGACAGGGGAAGGAAGCAATCAGCCCCAGCATTTT,CASSLTGEGSNQPQHF
NA,TRBV5-1,TRBJ2-1,many,TGCGCCAGCAGCTCAACTTGGGATGAGGGCAATGAGCAGTTCTTC,CASSSTWDEGNEQFF
NA,TRBV5-1,TRBJ2-7,many,TGCGCCAGCAGCTTGAACCCTTTCGAGCAGTACTTC,CASSLNPFEQYF
TRBD2,TRBV7-3,TRBJ2-2,many,TGTGCCAGCAGCCATGGACTAGCGCGAAACACCGGGGAGCTGTTTTTT,CASSHGLARNTGELFF
NA,TRBV2,TRBJ2-2,many,TGTGCCAGCTGGACGCCTTCGGGCACCGGGGAGCTGTTTTTT,CASWTPSGTGELFF
TRBD1,TRBV4-3,TRBJ1-1,many,TGCGCCAGCAGCCAACGACAGGGGCTAACTGAAGCTTTCTTT,CASSQRQGLTEAFF
NA,TRBV11-2,TRBJ2-7,many,TGTGCCAGCAGCTTAGATTGGCGACACGAGCAGTACTTC,CASSLDWRHEQYF
NA,TRBV12-3/TRBV12-4,TRBJ1-2,NA,TGTGCCAGCAGTTTCCAAGGGCTTCAGGACTATGGCTCCACCTTC,CASSFQGLQDYGSTF
TRBD2,TRBV4-3,TRBJ2-7,many,TGCGCCAGCAGCCAACGACTAGCGGGATTACACGAGCAGTACTTC,CASSQRLAGLHEQYF
NA,TRBV20-1,TRBJ2-1,many,TGCAGTGCCTGGGACCGGGTTGGTTACAATGAGCAGTTCTTC,CSAWDRVGYNEQFF
NA,TRBV6-5,TRBJ2-1,NA,TGTGCCAGCAGTTACAGTAGCCTAAATGAGCAGTTCTTC,CASSYSSLNEQFF
NA,TRBV3-1,TRBJ2-1,NA,TGTGCCAGCAGCCAAGATCGGGGGATAGGGATGAAGTTCTTC,CASSQDRGIGMKFF
NA,TRBV9,TRBJ1-2,NA,TGTGCCAGCAACAAAATAACAGTGGCCTCCTATGGCTACACCTTC,CASNKITVASYGYTF
NA,TRBV14,TRBJ2-1,many,TGTGCCAGTCGGGGCAGGTTCGACAATGAGCAGTTCTTC,CASRGRFDNEQFF
NA,TRBV20-1,TRBJ2-7,many,TGCAGTGCTAGAACATGGGGTTTCCACGAGCAGTACTTC,CSARTWGFHEQYF
NA,TRBV20-1,TRBJ2-7,many,TGCAGTGCTAGAGAGCCGGGACGTACCCCAACCTACGAGCAGTACTTC,CSAREPGRTPTYEQYF
TRBD1,TRBV28,TRBJ1-5,once,TGTGCCAGCAGTTTAAGTCTCCTGGGCTTAGGTTACGGGACAGGGTATTTTCAGCCCCAGCATTTT,CASSLSLLGLGYGTGYFQPQHF
NA,TRBV20-1,TRBJ2-7,many,TGCAGTGCTAGAGACCCTTCCTCACTAGTTGGATACGAGCAGTACTTC,CSARDPSSLVGYEQYF
TRBD2,TRBV2,TRBJ2-2,many,TGTGCCAGCGTCGGGGGGGACGTCACCGGGGAGCTGTTTTTT,CASVGGDVTGELFF
NA,TRBV13,TRBJ2-5,many,TGTGCCAGCAGCCCGAGGGACCTTGGAGTGGAGACCCAGTACTTC,CASSPRDLGVETQYF
NA,TRBV29-1,TRBJ2-7,many,TGCAGCGTTGTGTTGGATTCCTACGAGCAGTACTTC,CSVVLDSYEQYF
NA,TRBV30,TRBJ2-7,NA,TGTGCCTGGAGTGTGTCTTGGAGGGCATACTTC,CAWSVSWRAYF
TRBD2,TRBV7-3,TRBJ2-1,many,TGTGCCAGCAGCTCCGGGACTAGCGGGAGTCCCAATGAGCAGTTCTTC,CASSSGTSGSPNEQFF
NA,TRBV27,TRBJ2-4,many,TGTGCCAGCAGTCCATGGTTAACTAACATTCAGTACTTC,CASSPWLTNIQYF
TRBD2,TRBV5-1,TRBJ2-1,many,TGCGCCAGCAGCTTGGAGGCGGGAGATGTTTTCCCCCGTTACAATGAGCAGTTCTTC,CASSLEAGDVFPRYNEQFF
NA,TRBV21-1,TRBJ2-5,many,TGTGCCAGCCTAAACTGGGGTAAACTCCAAGAGACCCAGTACTTC,CASLNWGKLQETQYF
NA,TRBV28,TRBJ2-7,many,TGTGCCAGCAGTCTTCTATTAGACGAGCAGTACTTC,CASSLLLDEQYF
TRBD2,TRBV5-1,TRBJ2-1,many,TGCGCCAGCAGCTCGGGGGGCTCCTACAATGAGCAGTTCTTC,CASSSGGSYNEQFF
NA,TRBV12-3/TRBV12-4,TRBJ2-7,many,TGTGCCAGCAGTTTGAACTGGCAGAACGCGGGTCCACGGAACGAGCAGTACTTC,CASSLNWQNAGPRNEQYF
TRBD1,TRBV7-8,TRBJ2-7,many,TGTGCCAGCACCCTCTCCCCGGACAGGGGGACTCACGAGCAGTACTTC,CASTLSPDRGTHEQYF
TRBD1,TRBV7-9,TRBJ2-5,NA,TGTGCCAGCAGCTCCTGGACAGGGGAAGAGACCCAGTACTTC,CASSSWTGEETQYF
NA,TRBV12-3/TRBV12-4,TRBJ1-6,many,TGTGCCAGCAGTGGGGAGTTGGGGGTTTCACCCCTCCACTTT,CASSGELGVSPLHF